The clone carrying this T cell receptor (beta chain) was seen a single time. Living in about two dozen US areas, the participants were between about 18 and 90 years of age. The record originates from a study of blood T cell repertoires in COVID-19. Study context: The United States, Italy and Spain provided the acute and convalescent COVID-19 samples. Sources were T cells, B-cell-depleted T cells, or PBMCs; the material itself was cDNA or gDNA.

In the original processing: Nucleated cell counts were estimated from reference gene primer amplification. Sequenced by immunoSEQ multiplex PCR; TCRdb stores in-frame clones only, minus some. The V and J calls and clone size were taken over from that table, and D and trimming were inferred from the DNA. Of 150,000 to 250,000 clones listed, roughly nine tenths are singletons. Trimming removed 8 bases from V and 6 bases from J; junction bases left unmatched: 1. The CDR3 sequence is 13 residues long. CDR1 and CDR2 (germline): MNHEY, SVGAGI. The origin of this receptor is a young woman who had recovered from COVID-19. The sample consisted of PBMCs or T cells enriched from blood (not recorded which). The rearrangement joins TRBV6-5 to TRBJ2-1; 13 bases align to TRBD2. For the CDR3, the DNA is TGTGCCAGCGGGACTAGCGGGACCAATGAGCAGTTCTTC. It encodes CASGTSGTNEQFF.